The 28 T cell receptor beta chains listed next were all sequenced from one sample in a study of T cells in Graves' hyperthyroidism and ophthalmopathy. Amplification of TCR beta CDR3 regions used RNA as the template. The TCR CDR3 was amplified in a first-round RT-PCR using the HTBI primer set. TCRdb reprocessed the multiplex PCR reads via MiXCR and lists one record per CDR3 protein. The sample contains under 350,000 distinct CDR3 sequences, 15% to 20% of which appear only once. Sequenced input: blood. Receptor source: a woman aged 55-69 years with Graves' ophthalmopathy.

In its sample, this clonotype was seen many times. V and J are TRBV2 and TRBJ1-4; D remains ambiguous. Germline V gives CDR1 SNHLY, CDR2 FYNNEI. This CDR3 contains 14 residues. The germline V and J ends were trimmed by 5 bases and 4 bases, with 11 bases remaining between them. The CDR3 here is CASSPGPFNEKLFF. CDR3 sequence (DNA): TGTGCCAGCAGTCCCGGCCCCTTTAATGAAAAACTGTTTTTT.

In its sample, this clonotype was seen a few times. The chain carries TRBV5-5 and TRBJ1-6; D is unclear. CDR3 size: 14 residues. Trimming pared 0 bases from V and 8 bases from J, leaving 9 bases between. Looked up from germline, CDR1 is SGHKS and CDR2 is YYEKEE (reference sequence). CDR3 loop: CASSLGLDDSPLHF. As DNA, the CDR3 is TGTGCCAGCAGCTTGGGGCTAGACGATTCACCCCTCCACTTT. The complete variable domain, with remaining parts taken from reference TRBV5-5 and TRBJ1-6, reads DAGVTQSPTHLIKTRGQQVTLRCSPISGHKSVSWYQQVLGQGPQFIFQYYEKEERGRGNFPDRFSARQFPNYSSELNVNALLLGDSALYLCASSLGLDDSPLHFGNGTRLTVT.

This clonotype came up a few times. The V gene is TRBV4-1, the J gene TRBJ2-7; TRBD2 matches at 9 bases. Losses at the gene ends were 6 bases for V and 2 bases for J; bases not matched to a gene: 8. Germline loops: CDR1 MGHRA, CDR2 YSYEKL. This CDR3 region has 15 residues. The CDR3 region has the DNA TGCGCCAGCAGACTTAATAGCGGGGGAACCTACGAGCAGTACTTC. Protein sequence: CASRLNSGGTYEQYF.

The chain couples TRBV9 to TRBJ1-1; weak D call: TRBD1 (5 bases). The CDR3 has 14 amino acids. Per the germline V gene, CDR1 is SGDLS and CDR2 is YYNGEE. V lost 4 bases and J 3 bases, leaving 13 bases between the germline ends. CDR3 amino acids: CASSRGQGDTEAFF. DNA of the CDR3: TGTGCCAGCAGCCGCGGGCAGGGAGACACTGAAGCTTTCTTT. The entire variable domain, with the rest obtained from reference TRBV9 and TRBJ1-1, is as follows: DSGVTQTPKHLITATGQRVTLRCSPRSGDLSVYWYQQSLDQGLQFLIQYYNGEERAKGNILERFSAQQFPDLHSELNLSSLELGDSALYFCASSRGQGDTEAFFGQGTRLTVV.

This clonotype was found a few times. This chain links TRBV11-2 with TRBJ2-5; 11 bases are shared with TRBD2. V trimming: 4 bases; J trimming: 4 bases; junction bases outside the gene matches: 8. This CDR3 is 16 amino acids long. Germline-derived CDR1 and CDR2 are SGHAT and FQNNGV. DNA of the CDR3: TGTGCCAGCAGCTCGGGGTCACTAGCGGGAGTAGAGACCCAGTACTTC. Translation gives CASSSGSLAGVETQYF.

This clonotype was seen ten or more times. CDR3 bases: TGTGCCAGCACCTCATCGGGTAGCGGTGAAGGCACTGAAGCTTTCTTT. It translates to CASTSSGSGEGTEAFF. V usage is TRBV28 and J usage is TRBJ1-1, with D uncertain. The CDR3 totals 16 residues. V lost 7 bases to trimming and J lost 4 bases, with 22 bases between them. CDR1 and CDR2 from the germline V gene are MDHEN and SYDVKM.

This clonotype has ten or more counts. The chain carries TRBV6-6 and TRBJ2-5, with D unresolved. The CDR3 is 15 amino acids. V gave up 0 bases and J gave up 1 base, with 9 bases separating them. Per germline, CDR1 MNHNY and CDR2 SVGAGI (reference sequence). In DNA, the CDR3 is TGTGCCAGCAGTTACTCGATCATGGGCCAAGAGACCCAGTACTTC. Protein: CASSYSIMGQETQYF.

Many counts were recorded for this clonotype. This chain links TRBV2 with TRBJ1-6; a possible D gene is TRBD1 (5 bases). This CDR3 contains 14 residues. V gave up 8 bases and J gave up 9 bases, with 17 bases separating them. Germline values: CDR1 SNHLY, CDR2 FYNNEI. CDR3 bases: TGTGCCAGCCGAGGGCGGGGCTTGGGTTCACCCCTCCACTTT. It codes for CASRGRGLGSPLHF.

This clonotype was seen many times. The chain links TRBV28 to TRBJ1-1; D remains unclear. V lost 0 bases to trimming and J lost 7 bases, with 9 bases between them. CDR3 size: 13 residues. Germline-derived CDR1 and CDR2 are MDHEN and SYDVKM. In DNA, the CDR3 is TGTGCCAGCAGTTTATGGAGCCGCGGTGAAGCTTTCTTT. This sequence encodes CASSLWSRGEAFF.

There are many counts of this clonotype. V gene TRBV5-8 combines with J gene TRBJ2-7; tentative D call: TRBD1 (6 bases). Per the germline V gene, CDR1 is SGHTS and CDR2 is YDEGEE. Trimming took off 3 bases at V and 3 bases at J, with 22 bases between the two ends. The CDR3 covers 17 residues. CDR3 DNA sequence: TGTGCCAGCAGCTACAGGGTACCTGCAGGGCAAAACTACGAGCAGTACTTC. Residues: CASSYRVPAGQNYEQYF.

The chain links TRBV30 to TRBJ1-5; D gene uncertain. Trimming removed 4 bases at V and 9 bases at J, with 28 bases between. The CDR3 consists of 17 residues. The germline V gene encodes CDR1 GTSNPN and CDR2 SVGIG (reference sequence). In nucleotides, the CDR3 is TGTGCCTGGATCACCAAAGACCTACGATGGGTAGAGGGGCCCCAGCATTTT. This codes for CAWITKDLRWVEGPQHF.

The chain joins TRBV19 to TRBJ1-1; D is undetermined. The V and J ends lost 7 bases and 0 bases respectively, with 15 bases between them. The CDR3 has 15 residues. The germline CDR1 and CDR2 sequences are LNHDA and SQIVND (reference sequence). The CDR3 coding sequence is TGTGCCAGTAACGATCGACGGCGATTGAACACTGAAGCTTTCTTT. Translation gives CASNDRRRLNTEAFF.

The chain joins TRBV7-2 to TRBJ1-2; D is undetermined. Per germline, CDR1 SGHTA and CDR2 FQGNSA. With 5 bases removed from V and 5 bases from J, the gap between germline ends came to 18 bases. The CDR3 sequence is 15 residues long. The CDR3 spells CASSPPGGRSYGYTF. For the CDR3, the DNA is TGTGCCAGCAGCCCGCCGGGAGGACGATCTTATGGCTACACCTTC. Together with reference TRBV7-2 and TRBJ1-2, the CDR3 gives the full variable domain: GAGVSQSPSNKVTEKGKDVELRCDPISGHTALYWYRQSLGQGLEFLIYFQGNSAPDKSGLPSDRFSAERTGGSVSTLTIQRTQQEDSAVYLCASSPPGGRSYGYTFGSGTRLTVV.

This clonotype has a count of ten or more. V is TRBV6-5 and J is TRBJ1-3, with no clear D. Per germline, CDR1 MNHEY and CDR2 SVGAGI. With 0 bases removed from V and 1 base from J, the gap between germline ends came to 7 bases. The CDR3 is 15 amino acids. The CDR3 region is CASSYSRGSGNTIYF. The CDR3 DNA reads as TGTGCCAGCAGTTACTCGAGAGGGTCTGGAAACACCATATATTTT.

The table lists this clonotype with a few counts. The V gene is TRBV7-9, the J gene TRBJ1-6; no definite D call. Trimming took 3 bases from V and 8 from J, leaving 5 bases between them. The CDR3 totals 12 residues. The germline gives CDR1 SEHNR, CDR2 FQNEAQ (reference sequence). The CDR3 DNA reads TGTGCCAGCAGCTTCGAAGATTCACCCCTCCACTTT. Translating gives CASSFEDSPLHF. Full variable domain (missing parts from reference TRBV7-9 and TRBJ1-6): DTGVSQNPRHKITKRGQNVTFRCDPISEHNRLYWYRQTLGQGPEFLTYFQNEAQLEKSRLLSDRFSAERPKGSFSTLEIQRTEQGDSAMYLCASSFEDSPLHFGNGTRLTVT.

This clonotype was seen at least ten times. This chain joins TRBV28 and TRBJ2-7; 14 bases match TRBD2. The germline CDR1 and CDR2 sequences are MDHEN and SYDVKM. This CDR3 spans 14 amino acids. V shed 10 bases, J shed 4 bases, and the junction held 6 bases outside the gene matches. The CDR3 is CATSGTSGRYEQYF. In DNA form, the CDR3 reads TGTGCCACCTCCGGGACTAGCGGGAGATACGAGCAGTACTTC.

Only a few counts were recorded for this clonotype. V is TRBV6-4 and J is TRBJ2-5; TRBD2 matches at 10 bases. The length of the CDR3 is 15 residues. Germline trimming cut 0 bases from V and 5 bases from J; bases unmatched to any gene: 3. CDR1 and CDR2 (germline): MRHNA, SNTAGT. The CDR3 DNA reads as TGTGCCAGCAGTGACTCGAGCGGGAGGGCCGAGACCCAGTACTTC. Protein sequence: CASSDSSGRAETQYF.

This clonotype came up many times. This sequence joins TRBV24-1 and TRBJ2-1, with no clear D. The germline CDR1 and CDR2 sequences are KGHDR and SFDVKD. The ends were cut back, 5 bases at V and 10 bases at J, with 14 bases in the middle. The length of the CDR3 is 13 residues. CDR3: CATSVGRLREQFF. The CDR3 DNA follows: TGTGCCACCAGTGTTGGCCGGCTCCGAGAGCAGTTCTTC.

In its sample, this clonotype was seen many times. The chain couples TRBV12-3 or TRBV12-4 to TRBJ2-3; D remains ambiguous. Trimming left V 3 bases short and J 4 bases short, with 8 bases between. The CDR3 runs to 13 residues. CDR3 residues: CASSLPAPDTQYF. The CDR3 DNA sequence: TGTGCCAGCAGTTTGCCCGCTCCAGATACGCAGTATTTT.

The sample holds many counts of this clonotype. This chain uses TRBV29-1 with TRBJ2-1; 8 positions match TRBD1. V lost 7 bases to trimming and J lost 7 bases; unmatched junction nucleotides: 6. Germline loops: CDR1 SQVTM, CDR2 ANQGSEA. CDR3 length: 12 amino acids. The CDR3 DNA is TGCAGCGCCCGACAGGGGTTGAATGAGCAGTTCTTC. It specifies CSARQGLNEQFF.

This clonotype has ten or more counts. This chain links TRBV7-2 with TRBJ2-7; 10 bases match TRBD1. The trim removed 5 bases at V and 4 bases at J, leaving 8 bases unmatched. Germline V gene sequence: CDR1 SGHTA, CDR2 FQGNSA. The CDR3 is 15 amino acids. The CDR3 sequence: CASSQTGTGVYEQYF. The CDR3 bases are TGTGCCAGCAGCCAAACCGGGACAGGGGTATACGAGCAGTACTTC. Complete variable domain (other parts from reference TRBV7-2 and TRBJ2-7): GAGVSQSPSNKVTEKGKDVELRCDPISGHTALYWYRQSLGQGLEFLIYFQGNSAPDKSGLPSDRFSAERTGGSVSTLTIQRTQQEDSAVYLCASSQTGTGVYEQYFGPGTRLTVT.

This clonotype came up many times. The gene calls are TRBV20-1 and TRBJ2-7, with D possibly matching TRBD1 (5 bases). The CDR3 has 14 amino acids. Trimming left V 3 bases short and J 0 bases short, with 12 bases between. Germline V gene data show CDR1 as DFQATT and CDR2 as SNEGSKA (reference sequence). Here the CDR3 DNA reads TGCAGTGCTAGTGACCAGGGTTCCTCCTACGAGCAGTACTTC. Protein: CSASDQGSSYEQYF.

V usage is TRBV24-1 and J usage is TRBJ2-6; tentative D call: TRBD2 (7 bases). Per the germline V gene, CDR1 is KGHDR and CDR2 is SFDVKD. The length of the CDR3 is 18 residues. Trimming removed 7 bases from V and 2 bases from J, with 20 bases in between. This CDR3 reads CATSSAWGGAPGANVLTF. For the CDR3, the DNA is TGTGCCACCAGCTCGGCTTGGGGGGGGGCCCCTGGGGCCAACGTCCTGACTTTC.

This rearrangement joins TRBV6-2 or TRBV6-3 to TRBJ2-7; possible D gene TRBD1, 5 bases. V shed 4 bases and J shed 4 bases, with 17 bases lying between them. The CDR3 contains 15 residues. CDR1 and CDR2 (germline): MNHEY, SVGEGT. In DNA form, the CDR3 reads TGTGCCAGCAGTTTTCTACAGGTTTCGGCGTACGAGCAGTACTTC. Translation gives CASSFLQVSAYEQYF.

This clonotype has only a few counts. V gene TRBV6-5 combines with J gene TRBJ2-3; weak D call: TRBD1 (5 bases). V lost 0 bases and J 4 bases, leaving 11 bases between the germline ends. Germline V gives CDR1 MNHEY, CDR2 SVGAGI. This CDR3 contains 15 residues. CDR3 DNA sequence: TGTGCCAGCAGTTACTCGATAGGGGTGCCAGATACGCAGTATTTT. Translation: CASSYSIGVPDTQYF.

The chain has TRBV24-1 and TRBJ2-1, with 8 bases fitting TRBD1. This CDR3 is 17 amino acids long. Trimming cost V 4 bases and J 0 bases; bases outside gene matches: 7. From germline, CDR1 is KGHDR and CDR2 SFDVKD. CDR3 in DNA: TGTGCCACCAGTGAAGGGACAGGAACCTTCTCCTACAATGAGCAGTTCTTC. Encoded protein: CATSEGTGTFSYNEQFF.

This clonotype was seen ten or more times. The genes are TRBV2 and TRBJ2-3; D uncertain. The CDR3 is 12 residues long. Germline CDR1 is SNHLY and CDR2 is FYNNEI. The V and J ends lost 6 bases and 2 bases respectively, with 6 bases between them. CDR3 nucleotides: TGTGCCAGCAGCCTGGCCACAGATACGCAGTATTTT. It encodes CASSLATDTQYF.

The chain carries TRBV5-6 and TRBJ2-1, with 10 bases aligning to TRBD2. CDR1 is SGHDT and CDR2 is YYEEEE in the germline V gene. This CDR3 spans 20 amino acids. V shed 0 bases and J 3 bases; nucleotides not matched to a gene: 15. The chain's CDR3 is CASSLDGVGVGLAYYNEQFF. The CDR3 DNA reads as TGTGCCAGCAGCTTGGATGGTGTAGGGGTGGGACTAGCGTACTACAATGAGCAGTTCTTC.